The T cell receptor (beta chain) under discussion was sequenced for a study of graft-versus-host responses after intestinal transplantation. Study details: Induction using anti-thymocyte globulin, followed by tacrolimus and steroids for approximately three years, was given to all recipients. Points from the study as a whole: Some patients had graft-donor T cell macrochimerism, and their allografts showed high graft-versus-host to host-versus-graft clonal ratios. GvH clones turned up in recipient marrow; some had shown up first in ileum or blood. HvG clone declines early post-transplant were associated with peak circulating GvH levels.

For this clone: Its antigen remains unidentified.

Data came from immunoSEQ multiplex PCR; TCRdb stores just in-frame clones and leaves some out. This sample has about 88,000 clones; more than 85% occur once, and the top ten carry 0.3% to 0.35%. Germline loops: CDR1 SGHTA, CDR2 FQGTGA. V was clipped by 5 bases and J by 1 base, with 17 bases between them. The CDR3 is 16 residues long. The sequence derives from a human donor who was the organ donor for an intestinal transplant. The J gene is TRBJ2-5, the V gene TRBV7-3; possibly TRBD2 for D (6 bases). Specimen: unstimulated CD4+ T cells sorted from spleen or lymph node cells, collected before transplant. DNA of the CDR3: TGTGCCAGCAGCACAACAGGAGGGGCGGGCCAAGAGACCCAGTACTTC. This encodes CASSTTGGAGQETQYF.